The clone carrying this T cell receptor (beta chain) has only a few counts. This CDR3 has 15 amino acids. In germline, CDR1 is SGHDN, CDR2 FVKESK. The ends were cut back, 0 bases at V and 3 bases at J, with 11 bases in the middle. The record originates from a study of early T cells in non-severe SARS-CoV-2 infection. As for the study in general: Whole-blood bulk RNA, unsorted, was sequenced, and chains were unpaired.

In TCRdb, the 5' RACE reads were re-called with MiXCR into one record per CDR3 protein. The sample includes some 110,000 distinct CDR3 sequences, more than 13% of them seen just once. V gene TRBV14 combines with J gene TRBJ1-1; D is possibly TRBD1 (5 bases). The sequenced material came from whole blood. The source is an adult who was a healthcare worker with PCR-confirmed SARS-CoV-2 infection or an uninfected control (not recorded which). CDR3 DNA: TGTGCCAGCAGCCAAGAGAGGGGCGGATACACTGAAGCTTTCTTT. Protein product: CASSQERGGYTEAFF.